Listed below are T cell receptor beta chains from one sample, sequenced in a study of blood T cell repertoires in COVID-19. The data were produced by immunoSEQ multiplex PCR, yet TCRdb's version contains in-frame clones alone and is incomplete. The data show approximately 170,000 clones, with approximately 89% seen just once and around 0.77% held by the top ten. Source material: PBMCs or T cells enriched from blood (not recorded which). These receptors all come from a woman between 18 and 29 years old who had recovered from COVID-19. The CDR3 runs from the conserved cysteine through the conserved F or W. Each record gives: J gene, clone size, D gene, V gene, CDR3 protein, CDR3 DNA. A D gene is named only where the DNA matches it firmly. Not all rows give a size; the values are once, few, many and, for expanded clones, a class.

J gene: TRBJ2-2
clone size: NA
D gene: NA
V gene: TRBV28
CDR3 protein: CASSWPEGTGELFF
CDR3 DNA: TGTGCCAGCAGTTGGCCGGAGGGGACCGGGGAGCTGTTTTTT

J gene: TRBJ2-1
clone size: NA
D gene: TRBD2
V gene: TRBV24-1
CDR3 protein: CATSEGPGLAVNEQFF
CDR3 DNA: TGTGCCACCAGTGAAGGACCGGGACTAGCGGTCAATGAGCAGTTCTTC

J gene: TRBJ1-3
clone size: NA
D gene: TRBD1
V gene: TRBV3-1/TRBV3-2
CDR3 protein: CASSQFGIRTGSSGNTIYF
CDR3 DNA: TGTGCCAGCAGCCAGTTTGGGATACGGACAGGGAGCTCTGGAAACACCATATATTTT

J gene: TRBJ1-4
clone size: NA
D gene: NA
V gene: TRBV7-6
CDR3 protein: CASSSGALGEKLFF
CDR3 DNA: TGTGCCAGCAGCTCGGGAGCCCTGGGTGAAAAACTGTTTTTT

J gene: TRBJ2-1
clone size: NA
D gene: NA
V gene: TRBV6-5
CDR3 protein: CASRDRTQHINEQFF
CDR3 DNA: TGTGCCAGCAGAGACAGGACCCAACACATCAATGAGCAGTTCTTC

J gene: TRBJ1-4
clone size: NA
D gene: NA
V gene: TRBV6-1
CDR3 protein: CASSEVAGSSEKLFF
CDR3 DNA: TGTGCCAGCAGTGAAGTAGCAGGGTCAAGTGAAAAACTGTTTTTT

J gene: TRBJ1-1
clone size: NA
D gene: NA
V gene: TRBV7-9
CDR3 protein: CASSLSTVPYTEAFF
CDR3 DNA: TGTGCCAGCAGCTTATCAACGGTACCTTACACTGAAGCTTTCTTT

J gene: TRBJ1-5
clone size: NA
D gene: TRBD1
V gene: TRBV27
CDR3 protein: CASRTGTGPFNQPQHF
CDR3 DNA: TGTGCCAGCAGGACCGGGACAGGGCCCTTCAATCAGCCCCAGCATTTT

J gene: TRBJ1-2
clone size: NA
D gene: TRBD1
V gene: TRBV5-1
CDR3 protein: CASSSPDRGLGYTF
CDR3 DNA: TGCGCCAGCAGCTCCCCTGACAGGGGGCTTGGCTACACCTTC

J gene: TRBJ1-5
clone size: NA
D gene: TRBD1
V gene: TRBV28
CDR3 protein: CASNPTGAVGNQPQHF
CDR3 DNA: TGTGCCAGTAACCCGACAGGGGCGGTCGGCAATCAGCCCCAGCATTTT

J gene: TRBJ2-7
clone size: NA
D gene: TRBD2
V gene: TRBV5-1
CDR3 protein: CASSLLSGRAPRNEQYF
CDR3 DNA: TGCGCCAGCAGCTTACTGAGCGGGAGGGCCCCCCGAAACGAGCAGTACTTC

J gene: TRBJ2-3
clone size: NA
D gene: TRBD1
V gene: TRBV2
CDR3 protein: CASSEQGGTDTQYF
CDR3 DNA: TGTGCCAGCAGTGAGCAGGGGGGCACAGATACGCAGTATTTT

J gene: TRBJ2-1
clone size: NA
D gene: NA
V gene: TRBV4-3
CDR3 protein: CASSQDLRGGSYNEQFF
CDR3 DNA: TGCGCCAGCAGCCAAGATCTTAGGGGGGGCTCCTACAATGAGCAGTTCTTC

J gene: TRBJ2-3
clone size: once
D gene: TRBD2
V gene: TRBV4-1
CDR3 protein: CASSQVGLATDTQYF
CDR3 DNA: TGCGCCAGCAGCCAAGTTGGACTAGCCACAGATACGCAGTATTTT

J gene: TRBJ2-1
clone size: NA
D gene: NA
V gene: TRBV9
CDR3 protein: CASSVDLDEQFF
CDR3 DNA: TGTGCCAGCAGCGTCGATCTAGATGAGCAGTTCTTC

J gene: TRBJ2-7
clone size: NA
D gene: TRBD2
V gene: TRBV2
CDR3 protein: CASGGLAGDYEQYF
CDR3 DNA: TGTGCCAGCGGGGGGCTAGCGGGAGACTACGAGCAGTACTTC

J gene: TRBJ2-1
clone size: NA
D gene: TRBD1
V gene: TRBV24-1
CDR3 protein: CATSDTGGSIDEQFF
CDR3 DNA: TGTGCCACCAGTGATACAGGGGGCTCGATTGATGAGCAGTTCTTC

J gene: TRBJ2-3
clone size: NA
D gene: NA
V gene: TRBV5-4
CDR3 protein: CASRAGTDTQYF
CDR3 DNA: TGTGCCAGCCGAGCAGGGACAGATACGCAGTATTTT

J gene: TRBJ2-5
clone size: NA
D gene: NA
V gene: TRBV19
CDR3 protein: CASSIDISIPETQYF
CDR3 DNA: TGTGCCAGTAGTATAGATATTAGTATTCCAGAGACCCAGTACTTC

J gene: TRBJ2-1
clone size: NA
D gene: TRBD2
V gene: TRBV19
CDR3 protein: CASSIRTSGTSSYNEQFF
CDR3 DNA: TGTGCCAGTAGTATACGTACTAGCGGGACTTCCTCTTACAATGAGCAGTTCTTC

J gene: TRBJ2-7
clone size: NA
D gene: NA
V gene: TRBV5-4
CDR3 protein: CASSFGNLYEQYF
CDR3 DNA: TGTGCCAGCAGCTTCGGGAATCTCTACGAGCAGTACTTC

J gene: TRBJ2-3
clone size: NA
D gene: TRBD2
V gene: TRBV19
CDR3 protein: CASSRTSLDTQYF
CDR3 DNA: TGTGCCTCCTCCAGGACTAGTCTGGATACGCAGTATTTT

J gene: TRBJ2-3
clone size: NA
D gene: TRBD1
V gene: TRBV18
CDR3 protein: CASGGQGGTDTQYF
CDR3 DNA: TGTGCCAGTGGTGGACAGGGTGGTACAGATACGCAGTATTTT

J gene: TRBJ2-7
clone size: NA
D gene: NA
V gene: TRBV20-1
CDR3 protein: CSAGRTNEQYF
CDR3 DNA: TGCAGTGCAGGCCGTACTAACGAGCAGTACTTC

J gene: TRBJ1-6
clone size: NA
D gene: TRBD1
V gene: TRBV28
CDR3 protein: CASSQDRGLMVSYNSPLHF
CDR3 DNA: TGTGCCAGCAGCCAAGACAGGGGCCTCATGGTATCCTATAATTCACCCCTCCACTTT

J gene: TRBJ2-5
clone size: NA
D gene: TRBD1
V gene: TRBV6-5
CDR3 protein: CASSYSTDRGTQYF
CDR3 DNA: TGTGCCAGCAGTTACTCGACGGACAGGGGGACCCAGTACTTC

J gene: TRBJ2-5
clone size: NA
D gene: NA
V gene: TRBV18
CDR3 protein: CASSPVRDGVTQYF
CDR3 DNA: TGTGCCAGCTCACCAGTGCGGGACGGGGTGACCCAGTACTTC

J gene: TRBJ1-3
clone size: NA
D gene: TRBD1
V gene: TRBV12-3/TRBV12-4
CDR3 protein: CASSSGQGDTIYF
CDR3 DNA: TGTGCCAGCAGTTCCGGACAGGGAGACACCATATATTTT

J gene: TRBJ2-7
clone size: NA
D gene: NA
V gene: TRBV6-2/TRBV6-3
CDR3 protein: CASSYSRDNEQYF
CDR3 DNA: TGTGCCAGCAGTTACTCAAGGGACAACGAGCAGTACTTC

J gene: TRBJ2-5
clone size: NA
D gene: TRBD1
V gene: TRBV18
CDR3 protein: CASSQTGTGVLETQYF
CDR3 DNA: TGTGCCAGCTCACAAACCGGGACAGGGGTGTTAGAGACCCAGTACTTC

J gene: TRBJ1-1
clone size: NA
D gene: NA
V gene: TRBV28
CDR3 protein: CASSFIRAVWTEAFF
CDR3 DNA: TGTGCCAGCAGTTTTATCAGGGCTGTGTGGACTGAAGCTTTCTTT

J gene: TRBJ2-7
clone size: few
D gene: TRBD2
V gene: TRBV3-1/TRBV3-2
CDR3 protein: CASSASGGTPGEQYF
CDR3 DNA: TGTGCCAGCAGCGCAAGCGGGGGGACCCCTGGGGAGCAGTACTTC

J gene: TRBJ2-7
clone size: NA
D gene: NA
V gene: TRBV18
CDR3 protein: CASSPLPDSDYEQYF
CDR3 DNA: TGTGCCAGCTCACCACTCCCCGACAGCGACTACGAGCAGTACTTC

J gene: TRBJ1-3
clone size: NA
D gene: NA
V gene: TRBV21-1
CDR3 protein: CASSTPDTLSGNTIYF
CDR3 DNA: TGTGCCAGCAGCACCCCAGACACCCTCTCTGGAAACACCATATATTTT

J gene: TRBJ1-5
clone size: few
D gene: NA
V gene: TRBV19
CDR3 protein: CASGSREPQHF
CDR3 DNA: TGTGCCAGCGGGTCCCGGGAGCCCCAGCATTTT

J gene: TRBJ2-1
clone size: NA
D gene: NA
V gene: TRBV12-3/TRBV12-4
CDR3 protein: CASSSRSTNEQFF
CDR3 DNA: TGTGCCAGCAGTTCGCGGAGCACCAATGAGCAGTTCTTC

J gene: TRBJ2-1
clone size: NA
D gene: TRBD1
V gene: TRBV7-3
CDR3 protein: CASSPSPGQTYNEQFF
CDR3 DNA: TGTGCCAGCAGCCCTTCTCCGGGACAGACCTACAATGAGCAGTTCTTC

J gene: TRBJ1-1
clone size: NA
D gene: NA
V gene: TRBV20-1
CDR3 protein: CSARKKGSAFF
CDR3 DNA: TGCAGTGCTAGGAAAAAGGGGTCAGCTTTCTTT

J gene: TRBJ2-2
clone size: NA
D gene: NA
V gene: TRBV3-1/TRBV3-2
CDR3 protein: CASSQDGRLGYTGELFF
CDR3 DNA: TGTGCCAGCAGCCAAGACGGGAGACTAGGCTACACCGGGGAGCTGTTTTTT

J gene: TRBJ2-1
clone size: once
D gene: TRBD2
V gene: TRBV11-3
CDR3 protein: CASSLRSTSGQYNEQFF
CDR3 DNA: TGTGCCAGCAGCTTAAGGTCCACTAGCGGACAATACAATGAGCAGTTCTTC

J gene: TRBJ1-2
clone size: NA
D gene: TRBD1
V gene: TRBV7-9
CDR3 protein: CASSLGTVTNYGYTF
CDR3 DNA: TGTGCCAGCAGCCTCGGGACAGTGACTAACTATGGCTACACCTTC

J gene: TRBJ2-1
clone size: NA
D gene: TRBD2
V gene: TRBV7-3
CDR3 protein: CASSRTRDSYNEQFF
CDR3 DNA: TGTGCCAGCAGCCGGACTAGGGATTCCTACAATGAGCAGTTCTTC

J gene: TRBJ1-3
clone size: NA
D gene: NA
V gene: TRBV10-3
CDR3 protein: CAISGGVAGNTIYF
CDR3 DNA: TGTGCCATCAGTGGGGGGGTTGCTGGAAACACCATATATTTT

J gene: TRBJ2-1
clone size: NA
D gene: NA
V gene: TRBV7-6
CDR3 protein: CASSLGLAFIDEQFF
CDR3 DNA: TGTGCCAGCAGCTTAGGCCTAGCTTTTATCGATGAGCAGTTCTTC

J gene: TRBJ1-1
clone size: NA
D gene: NA
V gene: TRBV28
CDR3 protein: CASSLLDRNTEAFF
CDR3 DNA: TGTGCCAGCAGTTTACTGGACAGGAACACTGAAGCTTTCTTT

J gene: TRBJ2-1
clone size: NA
D gene: TRBD2
V gene: TRBV18
CDR3 protein: CASSPGLAGADEQFF
CDR3 DNA: TGTGCCAGCTCACCCGGACTAGCGGGAGCGGATGAGCAGTTCTTC

J gene: TRBJ2-7
clone size: NA
D gene: TRBD2
V gene: TRBV11-2
CDR3 protein: CASSTFRTSSSYEQYF
CDR3 DNA: TGTGCCAGCAGCACCTTTCGGACTAGCAGCTCCTACGAGCAGTACTTC

J gene: TRBJ1-1
clone size: NA
D gene: NA
V gene: TRBV29-1
CDR3 protein: CSVDLGFMNTEAFF
CDR3 DNA: TGCAGCGTTGATCTCGGGTTCATGAACACTGAAGCTTTCTTT

J gene: TRBJ2-1
clone size: NA
D gene: NA
V gene: TRBV7-3
CDR3 protein: CASSSSGLSDNEQFF
CDR3 DNA: TGTGCCAGCAGCTCCTCGGGACTGTCAGACAATGAGCAGTTCTTC

J gene: TRBJ2-1
clone size: NA
D gene: NA
V gene: TRBV4-1
CDR3 protein: CASSPLSPAGYGEQFF
CDR3 DNA: TGCGCCAGCAGCCCCCTCTCCCCCGCGGGGTATGGTGAGCAGTTCTTC

J gene: TRBJ2-5
clone size: NA
D gene: TRBD2
V gene: TRBV7-8
CDR3 protein: CASSLWAGGRETQYF
CDR3 DNA: TGTGCCAGCAGCTTGTGGGCGGGGGGCAGAGAGACCCAGTACTTC

J gene: TRBJ2-1
clone size: NA
D gene: TRBD1
V gene: TRBV6-2/TRBV6-3
CDR3 protein: CASRPTSGTGEVFGNEQFF
CDR3 DNA: TGTGCCAGCAGGCCTACTTCCGGGACAGGCGAGGTCTTTGGCAATGAGCAGTTCTTC

J gene: TRBJ1-5
clone size: NA
D gene: NA
V gene: TRBV9
CDR3 protein: CASSVAGGSGQPQHF
CDR3 DNA: TGTGCCAGCAGCGTAGCCGGGGGATCGGGTCAGCCCCAGCATTTT

J gene: TRBJ2-7
clone size: NA
D gene: NA
V gene: TRBV30
CDR3 protein: CAWTLPGGALVHEQYF
CDR3 DNA: TGTGCCTGGACCCTACCTGGGGGGGCGTTGGTCCACGAGCAGTACTTC

J gene: TRBJ1-6
clone size: NA
D gene: NA
V gene: TRBV12-5
CDR3 protein: CASGTSDRNNSPLHF
CDR3 DNA: TGTGCTAGTGGTACCTCGGACAGAAATAATTCACCCCTCCACTTT

J gene: TRBJ2-7
clone size: NA
D gene: TRBD2
V gene: TRBV28
CDR3 protein: CASRIAGGSYEQYF
CDR3 DNA: TGTGCCAGCAGAATAGCGGGAGGCTCCTACGAGCAGTACTTC

J gene: TRBJ1-2
clone size: few
D gene: TRBD1
V gene: TRBV28
CDR3 protein: CASSSPTTGTHGYTF
CDR3 DNA: TGTGCCAGCAGTTCCCCTACGACAGGGACTCATGGCTACACCTTC

J gene: TRBJ2-3
clone size: NA
D gene: TRBD1
V gene: TRBV28
CDR3 protein: CASSFGQGVPDTQYF
CDR3 DNA: TGTGCCAGCAGTTTTGGACAGGGGGTCCCAGATACGCAGTATTTT

J gene: TRBJ2-2
clone size: NA
D gene: NA
V gene: TRBV2
CDR3 protein: CASSDDSVGELFF
CDR3 DNA: TGTGCCAGCAGTGATGATTCGGTCGGGGAGCTGTTTTTT

J gene: TRBJ2-7
clone size: once
D gene: NA
V gene: TRBV4-3
CDR3 protein: CASSPGLEGGEQYF
CDR3 DNA: TGCGCCAGCAGCCCAGGACTAGAGGGGGGGGAGCAGTACTTC